Listed below are T cell receptor beta chains from one sample, sequenced in a study of blood T cell repertoires in COVID-19. Assay used: immunoSEQ multiplex PCR; TCRdb lists only in-frame clones, some missing. The sample consists of some 100,000 clones, roughly 88% of them appearing once. The sample taken for sequencing was peripheral blood. The receptor source for this set is a woman in her 70s with acute or convalescent COVID-19. Both conserved end residues are part of each CDR3. Clone sizes are given selectively: once, few, many, or a class where the clone is expanded.

V	J	size	CDR3
TRBV2	TRBJ2-1	NA	CASSAVGSSYNEQFF
TRBV12-3/TRBV12-4	TRBJ1-2	NA	CASSLGGFVGYTF
TRBV3-1/TRBV3-2	TRBJ1-3	NA	CASSQDGTQGYSGNTIYF
TRBV3-1/TRBV3-2	TRBJ1-1	once	CASSQSGRSASFEAFF
TRBV27	TRBJ2-1	NA	CASGLYYNEQFF
TRBV2	TRBJ1-4	NA	CASSETDEKLFF
TRBV5-4	TRBJ2-5	NA	CASSIDREGPQYF
TRBV5-1	TRBJ1-2	NA	CASSPIWGYNYGYTF
TRBV5-1	TRBJ1-1	NA	CASSLGRETEAFF
TRBV19	TRBJ1-6	NA	CASYGQGASPLHF
TRBV7-9	TRBJ2-1	NA	CASSTLAGPSYNEQFF
TRBV19	TRBJ2-3	NA	CATRDRRTDTQYF
TRBV28	TRBJ1-1	NA	CASSQPTGNTEAFF
TRBV10-1	TRBJ1-1	NA	CATRQGRNTEAFF
TRBV2	TRBJ2-1	NA	CASSPGGGEQFF
TRBV5-1	TRBJ2-3	once	CASSPVASTDTQYF
TRBV11-2	TRBJ2-7	NA	CASSSRTPLAGHYEQYF
TRBV5-1	TRBJ2-7	NA	CASSFNRENEQYF
TRBV5-1	TRBJ1-2	NA	CASSFIGGPGQSGGYTF
TRBV6-6	TRBJ2-1	NA	CASSYQTGFNEQFF
TRBV5-1	TRBJ2-7	NA	CASSLEGGSHEQYF